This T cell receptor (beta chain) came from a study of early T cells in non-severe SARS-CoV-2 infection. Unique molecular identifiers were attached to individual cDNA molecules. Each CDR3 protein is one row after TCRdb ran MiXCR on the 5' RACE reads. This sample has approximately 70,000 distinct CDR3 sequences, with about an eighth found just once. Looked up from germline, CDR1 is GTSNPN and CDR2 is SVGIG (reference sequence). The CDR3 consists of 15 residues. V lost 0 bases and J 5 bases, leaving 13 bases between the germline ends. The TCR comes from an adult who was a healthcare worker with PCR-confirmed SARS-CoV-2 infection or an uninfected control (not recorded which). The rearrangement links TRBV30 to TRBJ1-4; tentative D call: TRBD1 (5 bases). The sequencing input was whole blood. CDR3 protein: CAWSVLGGVNEKLFF. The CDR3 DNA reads TGTGCCTGGAGTGTACTTGGAGGGGTCAATGAAAAACTGTTTTTT.